Listed here are 14 T cell receptor beta chains from one sample, sequenced in a study of chemoradiotherapy in HPV16-positive cancers. The data were produced by immunoSEQ multiplex PCR, yet TCRdb's version contains in-frame clones alone and is incomplete. The table has about 6,600 clones, 65% to 85% seen once. The input for sequencing was tumor tissue, taken from a patient who underwent chemoradiotherapy. The receptors were sampled from a human donor with HPV-associated anogenital cancer.

The V gene is TRBV27, the J gene TRBJ2-5; 7 nucleotides line up with TRBD2. The CDR3 spans 14 residues. Germline CDR1 and CDR2: MNHEY and SMNVEV (reference sequence). V shed 8 bases and J 5 bases; nucleotides not matched to a gene: 11. CDR3 sequence: CASRRAGDGETQYF. DNA of the CDR3: TGTGCCAGCCGGCGGGCGGGAGATGGGGAGACCCAGTACTTC.

The chain joins TRBV6-5 to TRBJ2-2; 8 bases line up with TRBD1. The V gene end was trimmed by 6 bases and the J gene end by 5 bases; junction bases not matched to a gene: 8. This CDR3 is 15 amino acids long. Looked up from germline, CDR1 is MNHEY and CDR2 is SVGAGI. The CDR3 region is CASSPDREGTGELFF. As DNA, the CDR3 is TGTGCCAGCAGCCCGGACAGGGAAGGAACCGGGGAGCTGTTTTTT.

The V gene is TRBV5-8, the J gene TRBJ2-2; D gene ambiguous. Between the trimmed V and J ends, which lost 4 bases and 1 base, there was a span of 11 bases. This CDR3 has 15 residues. CDR1 is SGHTS, CDR2 YDEGEE, per germline. In nucleotides, the CDR3 is TGTGCCAGCAGCCCGAATTACCGGAACACCGGGGAGCTGTTTTTT. Translation gives CASSPNYRNTGELFF. Full variable domain (outside the CDR3, taken from reference TRBV5-8 and TRBJ2-2): EAGVTQSPTHLIKTRGQQATLRCSPISGHTSVYWYQQALGLGLQFLLWYDEGEERNRGNFPPRFSGRQFPNYSSELNVNALELEDSALYLCASSPNYRNTGELFFGEGSRLTVL.

V and J are TRBV19 and TRBJ1-2, with D tentatively TRBD1 (5 bases). CDR3 length: 14 amino acids. V lost 9 bases, J lost 4 bases, and 18 bases lay in between. CDR1 and CDR2 (germline): LNHDA, SQIVND (reference sequence). Here the CDR3 reads CASNRGSYGYGYTF. CDR3 coding DNA: TGTGCCAGCAACCGGGGCTCCTACGGCTATGGCTACACCTTC.

This clone was observed a few times. The rearrangement uses TRBV5-5 and TRBJ2-7; D perhaps matches TRBD1 (5 bases). The V end lost 2 bases, the J end lost 2 bases, and 8 bases lay between the germline ends. Germline V gene lookup returns CDR1 SGHKS and CDR2 YYEKEE (reference sequence). This CDR3 is 13 amino acids long. Written as DNA, the CDR3 is TGTGCCAGCAGCTTTGGCAGGGCCTACGAGCAGTACTTC. Its protein product is CASSFGRAYEQYF.

V usage is TRBV29-1 and J usage is TRBJ2-7; D might be TRBD1 (6 bases). CDR1 is SQVTM, CDR2 ANQGSEA, per germline. CDR3 size: 14 residues. Trimming stripped 5 bases from V and 2 bases from J, with 16 bases between. As DNA, the CDR3 is TGCAGCGTTCGACCCCTGACAGGCCCCTACGAGCAGTACTTC. Amino acid sequence: CSVRPLTGPYEQYF.

The V gene is TRBV19, the J gene TRBJ1-5; 7 nucleotides align to TRBD1. Germline lookup yields CDR1 LNHDA and CDR2 SQIVND (reference sequence). The CDR3 sequence is 18 residues long. V shed 5 bases and J 0 bases; nucleotides not matched to a gene: 13. This chain's CDR3 is CASSPSTGTANSNQPQHF. For the CDR3, the DNA is TGTGCCAGTAGTCCAAGCACCGGGACAGCTAATAGCAATCAGCCCCAGCATTTT.

Here the CDR3 reads CASSPYGATGLAGSNEQFF. CDR3 in DNA: TGCGCCAGCAGCCCCTACGGGGCAACGGGACTAGCGGGAAGCAATGAGCAGTTCTTC. The chain carries TRBV5-1 and TRBJ2-1, with TRBD2 matching 13 bases. Trimming removed 4 bases from V and 6 bases from J; junction bases left unmatched: 16. Per germline, CDR1 SGHRS and CDR2 YFSETQ. The CDR3 is 19 amino acids.

CDR3 DNA sequence: TGTGCCAGCAGCTTGATTTTAGAGGTTTCTAACTATGGCTACACCTTC. It encodes CASSLILEVSNYGYTF. The chain joins TRBV5-8 to TRBJ1-2, with unresolved D. Germline values: CDR1 SGHTS, CDR2 YDEGEE. The CDR3 spans 16 residues. Deletions cut 1 base from V and 0 bases from J, with 13 bases between.

The V and J genes are TRBV5-1 and TRBJ2-5; TRBD2 is a possible D gene (5 bases). The germline V gene has CDR1 SGHRS and CDR2 YFSETQ. The V end was cut by 9 bases, the J end by 4 bases, with 19 bases between. The CDR3 totals 14 residues. The CDR3 protein is CATTASGGGETQYF. The CDR3 DNA is TGCGCCACCACGGCCAGCGGAGGAGGAGAGACCCAGTACTTC.

The chain recombines TRBV2 with TRBJ2-5; TRBD2 aligns across 9 bases. The CDR3 is made up of 15 amino acids. Germline trimming cut 4 bases from V and 6 bases from J; bases unmatched to any gene: 9. In germline, CDR1 is SNHLY, CDR2 FYNNEI. CDR3 in amino acids: CASSASRGGPKTQYF. As DNA, the CDR3 is TGTGCCAGCAGTGCCTCGCGGGGGGGCCCGAAGACCCAGTACTTC. Complete variable domain (other parts from reference TRBV2 and TRBJ2-5): EPEVTQTPSHQVTQMGQEVILRCVPISNHLYFYWYRQILGQKVEFLVSFYNNEISEKSEIFDDQFSVERPDGSNFTLKIRSTKLEDSAMYFCASSASRGGPKTQYFGPGTRLLVL.

This chain connects TRBV10-1 to TRBJ1-1; D not certain. Germline V gives CDR1 WNHNN, CDR2 SYGVQD (reference sequence). V lost 4 bases to trimming and J lost 4 bases, with 13 bases between them. The CDR3 has 14 residues. The CDR3 coding sequence is TGCGCCAGCAGTGCGGGAACGGGCACCACTGAAGCTTTCTTT. Translated: CASSAGTGTTEAFF.

This chain joins TRBV6-5 and TRBJ1-4; D is undetermined. Germline V gene sequence: CDR1 MNHEY, CDR2 SVGAGI. Trimming cost V 2 bases and J 7 bases, with 8 bases left between them. This CDR3 comprises 13 residues. The CDR3 protein is CASSYLNSEKLFF. The CDR3 DNA sequence: TGTGCCAGCAGTTACCTCAACAGTGAAAAACTGTTTTTT.

CDR3 DNA: TGTGCCAGCAGCTCGGATTCGGGACAGGTCTCCTATGGCTACACCTTC. Amino acid sequence: CASSSDSGQVSYGYTF. The rearrangement uses TRBV7-2 and TRBJ1-2; 8 nucleotides line up with TRBD1. CDR1 and CDR2 (germline): SGHTA, FQGNSA. V shed 4 bases and J 4 bases; nucleotides not matched to a gene: 11. CDR3 length: 16 amino acids.